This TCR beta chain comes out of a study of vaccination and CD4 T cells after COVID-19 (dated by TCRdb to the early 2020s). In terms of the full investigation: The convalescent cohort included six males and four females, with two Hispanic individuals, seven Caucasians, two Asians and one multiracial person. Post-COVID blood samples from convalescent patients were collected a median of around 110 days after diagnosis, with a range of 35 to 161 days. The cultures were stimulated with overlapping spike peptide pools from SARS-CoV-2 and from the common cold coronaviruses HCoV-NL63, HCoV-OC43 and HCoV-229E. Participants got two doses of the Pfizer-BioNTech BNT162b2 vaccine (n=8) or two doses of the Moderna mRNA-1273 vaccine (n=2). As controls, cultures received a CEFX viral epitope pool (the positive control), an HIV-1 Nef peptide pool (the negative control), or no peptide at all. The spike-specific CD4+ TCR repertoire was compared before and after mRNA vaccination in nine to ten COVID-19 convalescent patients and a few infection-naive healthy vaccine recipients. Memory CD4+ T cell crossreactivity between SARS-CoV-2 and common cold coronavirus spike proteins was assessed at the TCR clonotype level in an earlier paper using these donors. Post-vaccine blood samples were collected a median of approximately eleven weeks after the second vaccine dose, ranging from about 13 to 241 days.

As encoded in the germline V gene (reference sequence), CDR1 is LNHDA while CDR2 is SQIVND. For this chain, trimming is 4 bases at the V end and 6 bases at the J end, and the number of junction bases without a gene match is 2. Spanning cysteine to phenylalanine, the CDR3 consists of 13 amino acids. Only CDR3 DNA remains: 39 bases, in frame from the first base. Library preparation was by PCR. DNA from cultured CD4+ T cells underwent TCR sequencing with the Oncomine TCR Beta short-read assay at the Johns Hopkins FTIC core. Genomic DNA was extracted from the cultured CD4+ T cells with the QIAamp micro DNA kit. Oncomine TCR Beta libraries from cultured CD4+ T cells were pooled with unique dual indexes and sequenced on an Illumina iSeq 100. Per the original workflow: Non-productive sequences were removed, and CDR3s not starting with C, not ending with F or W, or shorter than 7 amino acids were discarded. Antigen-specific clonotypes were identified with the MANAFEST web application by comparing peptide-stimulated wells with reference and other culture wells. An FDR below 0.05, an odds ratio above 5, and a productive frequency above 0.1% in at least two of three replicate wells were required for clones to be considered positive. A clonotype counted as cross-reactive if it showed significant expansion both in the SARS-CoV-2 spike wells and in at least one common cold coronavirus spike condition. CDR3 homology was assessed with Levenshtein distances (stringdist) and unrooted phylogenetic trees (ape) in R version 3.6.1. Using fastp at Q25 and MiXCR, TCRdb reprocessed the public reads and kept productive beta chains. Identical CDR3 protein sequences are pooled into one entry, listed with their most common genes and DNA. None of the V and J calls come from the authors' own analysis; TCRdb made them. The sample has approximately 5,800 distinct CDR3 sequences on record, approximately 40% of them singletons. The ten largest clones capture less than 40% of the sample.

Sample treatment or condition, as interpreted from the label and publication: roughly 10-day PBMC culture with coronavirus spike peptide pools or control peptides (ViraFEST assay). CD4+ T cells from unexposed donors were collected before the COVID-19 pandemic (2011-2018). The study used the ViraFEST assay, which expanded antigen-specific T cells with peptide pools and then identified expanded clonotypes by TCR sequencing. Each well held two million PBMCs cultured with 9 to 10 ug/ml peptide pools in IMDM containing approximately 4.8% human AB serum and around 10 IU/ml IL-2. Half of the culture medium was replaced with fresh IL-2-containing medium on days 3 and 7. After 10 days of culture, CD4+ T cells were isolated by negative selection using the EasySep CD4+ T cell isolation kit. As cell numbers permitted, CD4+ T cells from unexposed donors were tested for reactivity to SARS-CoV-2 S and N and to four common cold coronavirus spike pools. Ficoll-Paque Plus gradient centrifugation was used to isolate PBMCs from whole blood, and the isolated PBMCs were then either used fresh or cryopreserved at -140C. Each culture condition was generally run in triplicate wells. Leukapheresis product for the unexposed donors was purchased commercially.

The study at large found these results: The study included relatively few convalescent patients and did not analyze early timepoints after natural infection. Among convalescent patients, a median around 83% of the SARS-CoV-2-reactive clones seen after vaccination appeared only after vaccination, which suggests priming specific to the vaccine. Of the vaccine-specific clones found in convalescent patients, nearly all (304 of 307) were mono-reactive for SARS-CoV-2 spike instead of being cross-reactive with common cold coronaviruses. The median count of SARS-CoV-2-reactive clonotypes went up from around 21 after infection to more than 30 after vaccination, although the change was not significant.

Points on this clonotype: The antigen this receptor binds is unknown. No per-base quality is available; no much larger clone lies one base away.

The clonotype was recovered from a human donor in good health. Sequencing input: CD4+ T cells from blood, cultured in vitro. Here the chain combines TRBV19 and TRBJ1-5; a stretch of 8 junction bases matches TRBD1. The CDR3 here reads CASSTGGLQPQHF. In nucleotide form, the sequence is TGTGCCAGTAGTACAGGGGGCCTTCAGCCCCAGCATTTT.